This is a list of T cell receptor beta chains from one sample in a study of cytomegalovirus exposure and HLA in healthy donors. Clones were read by immunoSEQ multiplex PCR, and TCRdb kept only the in-frame ones, dropping some. This table holds roughly 130,000 clones, about 74% found once. Sequencing input: PBMCs. The receptors were sampled from a young man in good health and CMV-seropositive. CDR3s include the opening cysteine and the closing phenylalanine or tryptophan. A D gene is named only where the DNA matches it firmly. Size tells how often a clone was seen (once, few, many) or the class of an expanded clone, and some rows leave it out.

v_call,j_call,d_call,clone_size,cdr3_length,cdr3_nt,cdr3_aa
TRBV5-6,TRBJ1-1,NA,NA,14,TGTGCCAGCAGCTTTACAGTTATGAACACTGAAGCTTTCTTT,CASSFTVMNTEAFF
TRBV27,TRBJ2-7,NA,NA,12,TGTGCCATCGGACGGGGGACTTCCGAGCAGTACTTC,CAIGRGTSEQYF
TRBV11-2,TRBJ2-7,TRBD2,NA,17,TGTGCCAGCAGTAGGACTAGCGGGGGGGCCGGTTCCTACGAGCAGTACTTC,CASSRTSGGAGSYEQYF
TRBV5-1,TRBJ2-3,NA,NA,12,TGCGCCAGCAGCCCGCCGGGGGATACGCAGTATTTT,CASSPPGDTQYF
TRBV28,TRBJ2-6,TRBD1,NA,17,TGTGCCAGCGGCTGGACAGGGAGGAGCTCTGGGGCCAACGTCCTGACTTTC,CASGWTGRSSGANVLTF
TRBV19,TRBJ2-7,TRBD2,NA,15,TGTGCCAGTAGTATAGTAAGGACTAGCGGGTACGAGCAGTACTTC,CASSIVRTSGYEQYF
TRBV6-5,TRBJ1-5,TRBD1,few,14,TGTGCCAGCAGTTCCCGCGGGACAGTGGGGCCCCAGCATTTT,CASSSRGTVGPQHF
TRBV7-9,TRBJ2-3,TRBD2,NA,16,TGTGCCAGCAGCTTATGGGGTAGCGGGGACACAGATACGCAGTATTTT,CASSLWGSGDTDTQYF
TRBV6-4,TRBJ1-1,NA,NA,15,TGTGCCAGCAGTCCTGGGGCGGGACGAGGCACTGAAGCTTTCTTT,CASSPGAGRGTEAFF
TRBV11-2,TRBJ2-7,TRBD2,NA,15,TGTGCCAGCAGCTTAGGGGCGGGAGGTCCCTACGAGCAGTACTTC,CASSLGAGGPYEQYF
TRBV27,TRBJ2-3,TRBD2,NA,16,TGTGCCAGCAGTCTATATAGCGGGCTTACGGGGGATACGCAGTATTTT,CASSLYSGLTGDTQYF
TRBV2,TRBJ2-5,NA,few,15,TGTGCCAGCAGTGAAATGGTGGCAGGACAAGAGACCCAGTACTTC,CASSEMVAGQETQYF
TRBV28,TRBJ2-2,NA,once,14,TGTGCCAGCAGTTTGGCAGGGGTTACCGGGGAGCTGTTTTTT,CASSLAGVTGELFF
TRBV6-5,TRBJ1-2,NA,NA,14,TGTGCCAGCAGTGAACAGTTTCCTATGGCGGGCTACACCTTC,CASSEQFPMAGYTF
TRBV4-3,TRBJ2-4,NA,NA,18,TGCGCCAGCAGCCAAGATCAAGAAACGGTTCTAGCCAAAAACATTCAGTACTTC,CASSQDQETVLAKNIQYF
TRBV6-6,TRBJ1-1,NA,NA,14,TGTGCCAGCAGTTACGCCGAGGGCATCACTGAAGCTTTCTTT,CASSYAEGITEAFF
TRBV4-2,TRBJ2-1,TRBD2,few,18,TGTGCCAGCAGCCCCAGACCCTTTCCGGGAGGGCCGAACAATGAGCAGTTCTTC,CASSPRPFPGGPNNEQFF
TRBV28,TRBJ2-7,NA,NA,12,TGTGCCAGCAGTCTTGGACAGTTCGAGCAGTACTTC,CASSLGQFEQYF
TRBV6-1,TRBJ2-4,TRBD2,NA,16,TGTGCCAGCAGTGCCCTTGCGGGAGGTGTCAAAAACATTCAGTACTTC,CASSALAGGVKNIQYF
TRBV4-1,TRBJ2-1,TRBD2,NA,17,TGCGCCAGCAGCCAAGATCTAACGAGCGGGACGGTTTTGGCGGAGTTCTTC,CASSQDLTSGTVLAEFF
TRBV5-1,TRBJ1-3,TRBD1,NA,15,TGCGCCAGCAGTACAGGGGTTTCGGCAGGAAACACCATATATTTT,CASSTGVSAGNTIYF
TRBV7-2,TRBJ2-2,TRBD2,NA,16,TGTGCCAGCAGCTTACAAGCGGGGGTCAACACCGGGGAGCTGTTTTTT,CASSLQAGVNTGELFF
TRBV10-3,TRBJ2-3,NA,few,14,TGTGCCATCAGTGAGACGACAGGTCCAGATACGCAGTATTTT,CAISETTGPDTQYF
TRBV9,TRBJ1-4,NA,few,15,TGTGCCAGCAGCGTAGGAAGGGGCAGGGCTGAAAAACTGTTTTTT,CASSVGRGRAEKLFF
TRBV4-3,TRBJ2-7,TRBD1,NA,15,TGCGCCAGCAGCCAAGGGGGGACAGGGCGGTACGAGCAGTACTTC,CASSQGGTGRYEQYF
TRBV19,TRBJ2-1,TRBD2,few,17,TGTGCCAGTAGTTTCCGGGGACTAGCGGGGGTATACAATGAGCAGTTCTTC,CASSFRGLAGVYNEQFF
TRBV5-8,TRBJ1-1,NA,NA,13,TGTGCCAGCAGCTTGGGGGCCCCCACTGAAGCTTTCTTT,CASSLGAPTEAFF
TRBV27,TRBJ1-2,NA,NA,14,TGTGCCAGCCGATTAGGGGGGGCTAACTATGGCTACACCTTC,CASRLGGANYGYTF
TRBV7-7,TRBJ1-1,TRBD1,NA,15,TGTGCTAGCAGCCCTTTCGGGACAGGTAACACTGAAGCTTTCTTT,CASSPFGTGNTEAFF
TRBV6-5,TRBJ1-2,TRBD1,NA,13,TGTGCCAGCAGACAGACAGGGAACTATGGCTACACCTTC,CASRQTGNYGYTF
TRBV19,TRBJ2-2,TRBD1,NA,15,TGTGCCAGTAGGGGACAGGGGGTAGACACCGGGGAGCTGTTTTTT,CASRGQGVDTGELFF
TRBV7-8,TRBJ1-2,NA,NA,13,TGTGCCAGCAGCTTAGGTCCCTCCGAGGGCTACACCTTC,CASSLGPSEGYTF